This T cell receptor beta chain is drawn from a study of shared clonotypes between healthy human individuals. About the study: Three men and a couple of women, aged 18 to 49, were donors.

When replicate PCRs were run on unsorted PBMC, they used approximately 300 ng DNA, approximately 30,000 T cell genomes. Assay: immunoSEQ multiplex PCR; the TCRdb copy retains only in-frame clones and omits some. The sample has fewer than 500,000 clones, about 75% seen once. CDR3 length: 17 residues. Unmatched junction bases numbered 2, after V lost 1 base and J lost 2 bases. Germline CDR1 is LGHNA and CDR2 is YNFKEQ. Sequences were obtained from PBMCs. The chain uses TRBV4-2 and TRBJ2-5; TRBD2 matches 15 bases. This TCR was recovered from a woman in her forties in good health. Some clones in this sample may be carry-over from other donors' samples. In DNA, the CDR3 is TGTGCCAGCAGCCAAGGGACTAGCGGGAGGGAGCAAGAGACCCAGTACTTC. Translating it yields CASSQGTSGREQETQYF.